This is a list of T cell receptor beta chains from one sample in a study of shared clonotypes between healthy human individuals. TCRdb's table, derived via immunoSEQ multiplex PCR, lists solely in-frame clones and lacks some. The top ten clones hold less than 11% of a sample with 300,000 to 400,000 clones, around 70% of them seen once. Sequencing was performed on memory CD4+ T cells sorted from blood. The receptors shown here come from a man aged 25-40 years in good health. The CDR3 runs from the conserved cysteine through the conserved F or W. D genes are given only for firm matches. Expanded clones are given a class, and other clones once, few, many or no size at all.

V gene: TRBV28; clone size: once; J gene: TRBJ2-1; D gene: TRBD2; CDR3 protein: CASSANSGISYNEQFF; CDR3 DNA: TGTGCCAGCAGTGCAAATAGCGGGATCTCCTACAATGAGCAGTTCTTC
V gene: TRBV9; clone size: .; J gene: TRBJ2-5; D gene: TRBD2; CDR3 protein: CASSVGGLQETQYF; CDR3 DNA: TGTGCCAGCAGCGTAGGGGGACTACAAGAGACCCAGTACTTC
V gene: TRBV5-1; clone size: .; J gene: TRBJ2-5; D gene: TRBD1; CDR3 protein: CASSLRDRGLETQYF; CDR3 DNA: TGCGCCAGCAGCTTGCGGGACAGGGGTTTAGAGACCCAGTACTTC
V gene: TRBV28; clone size: .; J gene: TRBJ1-5; D gene: TRBD1; CDR3 protein: CASSARGPDQPQHF; CDR3 DNA: TGTGCCAGCAGTGCCAGGGGGCCGGATCAGCCCCAGCATTTT
V gene: TRBV2; clone size: many; J gene: TRBJ1-1; D gene: .; CDR3 protein: CARGWTEAFF; CDR3 DNA: TGTGCCCGGGGGTGGACTGAAGCTTTCTTT
V gene: TRBV11-2; clone size: .; J gene: TRBJ2-6; D gene: .; CDR3 protein: CASSLSRAGANVLTF; CDR3 DNA: TGTGCCAGCAGCTTAAGTAGGGCTGGGGCCAACGTCCTGACTTTC
V gene: TRBV28; clone size: .; J gene: TRBJ2-4; D gene: .; CDR3 protein: CASSSPLLPLVAKNIQYF; CDR3 DNA: TGTGCCAGCAGTTCGCCTCTCCTGCCCCTAGTAGCCAAAAACATTCAGTACTTC
V gene: TRBV7-2; clone size: .; J gene: TRBJ2-1; D gene: .; CDR3 protein: CASSLGQISYNEQFF; CDR3 DNA: TGTGCCAGCAGCTTAGGCCAAATCTCCTACAATGAGCAGTTCTTC
V gene: TRBV9; clone size: .; J gene: TRBJ2-1; D gene: TRBD1; CDR3 protein: CASSPRGTGENEQFF; CDR3 DNA: TGTGCCAGCAGCCCCCGAGGGACAGGGGAGAATGAGCAGTTCTTC
V gene: TRBV11-3; clone size: .; J gene: TRBJ2-2; D gene: TRBD1; CDR3 protein: CASSRDRAGELFF; CDR3 DNA: TGTGCCAGCAGCCGGGACAGGGCCGGGGAGCTGTTTTTT
V gene: TRBV7-6; clone size: .; J gene: TRBJ2-7; D gene: .; CDR3 protein: CASSPDDGLFYEQYF; CDR3 DNA: TGTGCCAGCAGCCCCGACGACGGACTTTTCTACGAGCAGTACTTC
V gene: TRBV18; clone size: .; J gene: TRBJ2-7; D gene: .; CDR3 protein: CASSPVSQGSYEQYF; CDR3 DNA: TGTGCCAGCTCACCAGTTTCACAGGGCTCCTACGAGCAGTACTTC
V gene: TRBV9; clone size: few; J gene: TRBJ2-5; D gene: .; CDR3 protein: CASSQGASGIQETQYF; CDR3 DNA: TGTGCCAGCAGTCAGGGGGCTAGCGGGATTCAAGAGACCCAGTACTTC
V gene: TRBV28; clone size: .; J gene: TRBJ1-5; D gene: .; CDR3 protein: CASTGRFNQPQHF; CDR3 DNA: TGTGCCAGCACGGGCAGGTTCAATCAGCCCCAGCATTTT
V gene: TRBV20-1; clone size: .; J gene: TRBJ1-1; D gene: .; CDR3 protein: CSARDLGNAFF; CDR3 DNA: TGCAGTGCTAGAGATCTAGGTAATGCTTTCTTT
V gene: TRBV11-2; clone size: .; J gene: TRBJ2-5; D gene: .; CDR3 protein: CASSLRQAREETQYF; CDR3 DNA: TGTGCCAGCAGCTTGCGACAGGCCCGCGAAGAGACCCAGTACTTC
V gene: TRBV6-6; clone size: .; J gene: TRBJ1-5; D gene: TRBD1; CDR3 protein: CASSKGAGGSGQPQHF; CDR3 DNA: TGTGCCAGCAGCAAGGGAGCAGGGGGCTCAGGTCAGCCCCAGCATTTT
V gene: TRBV11-2; clone size: .; J gene: TRBJ2-7; D gene: .; CDR3 protein: CASSLALTGEQYF; CDR3 DNA: TGTGCCAGCAGCTTAGCCTTAACAGGGGAGCAGTACTTC
V gene: TRBV5-6; clone size: .; J gene: TRBJ1-1; D gene: .; CDR3 protein: CASSLNRQWYTEAFF; CDR3 DNA: TGTGCCAGCAGCTTGAATCGACAGTGGTACACTGAAGCTTTCTTT
V gene: TRBV10-3; clone size: .; J gene: TRBJ2-1; D gene: TRBD1; CDR3 protein: CAIRGADRGSYNEQFF; CDR3 DNA: TGTGCCATCAGGGGCGCGGACAGGGGCTCCTACAATGAGCAGTTCTTC
V gene: TRBV19; clone size: .; J gene: TRBJ2-2; D gene: .; CDR3 protein: CASSTGISGELFF; CDR3 DNA: TGTGCCAGTAGTACTGGTATCTCCGGGGAGCTGTTTTTT
V gene: TRBV5-8; clone size: .; J gene: TRBJ2-2; D gene: .; CDR3 protein: CASSSTGPSFAGELFF; CDR3 DNA: TGTGCCAGCAGCTCCACAGGGCCATCCTTTGCCGGGGAGCTGTTTTTT
V gene: TRBV2; clone size: .; J gene: TRBJ2-5; D gene: .; CDR3 protein: CASAVIPQETQYF; CDR3 DNA: TGTGCCAGCGCCGTTATACCTCAAGAGACCCAGTACTTC
V gene: TRBV9; clone size: few; J gene: TRBJ2-5; D gene: .; CDR3 protein: CASSVDGTRQETQYF; CDR3 DNA: TGTGCCAGCAGCGTAGACGGGACACGTCAAGAGACCCAGTACTTC
V gene: TRBV27; clone size: .; J gene: TRBJ2-7; D gene: TRBD1; CDR3 protein: CATPPDRGSYEQYF; CDR3 DNA: TGTGCCACTCCGCCGGACAGGGGGTCCTACGAGCAGTACTTC
V gene: TRBV5-4; clone size: .; J gene: TRBJ2-3; D gene: .; CDR3 protein: CASSSLTALGTTDTQYF; CDR3 DNA: TGTGCCAGCAGCTCCCTGACAGCGTTAGGTACCACAGATACGCAGTATTTT
V gene: TRBV27; clone size: .; J gene: TRBJ2-1; D gene: TRBD2; CDR3 protein: CASSPGTSGRLAGYNEQFF; CDR3 DNA: TGTGCCAGCAGTCCAGGGACTAGCGGGAGACTAGCGGGGTACAATGAGCAGTTCTTC
V gene: TRBV13; clone size: .; J gene: TRBJ2-7; D gene: .; CDR3 protein: CASSLYSLGGGEQYF; CDR3 DNA: TGTGCCAGCAGCCTTTATTCCCTAGGGGGTGGCGAGCAGTACTTC
V gene: TRBV6-6; clone size: few; J gene: TRBJ1-1; D gene: .; CDR3 protein: CASSYGGGPTEAFF; CDR3 DNA: TGTGCCAGCAGTTACGGTGGTGGCCCCACTGAAGCTTTCTTT
V gene: TRBV30; clone size: once; J gene: TRBJ1-1; D gene: .; CDR3 protein: CAWSLGFAEAFF; CDR3 DNA: TGTGCCTGGTCTTTAGGTTTCGCTGAAGCTTTCTTT
V gene: TRBV7-2; clone size: .; J gene: TRBJ2-7; D gene: TRBD2; CDR3 protein: CASSLAAGGPYEQYF; CDR3 DNA: TGTGCCAGCAGCTTAGCGGCGGGAGGGCCCTACGAGCAGTACTTC
V gene: TRBV2; clone size: .; J gene: TRBJ2-7; D gene: .; CDR3 protein: CASSSGANEQYF; CDR3 DNA: TGTGCCAGCAGTTCCGGGGCAAACGAGCAGTACTTC
V gene: TRBV28; clone size: .; J gene: TRBJ2-3; D gene: TRBD1; CDR3 protein: CASSPTGGQGATDTQYF; CDR3 DNA: TGTGCCAGCAGTCCTACCGGAGGACAGGGGGCAACAGATACGCAGTATTTT
V gene: TRBV5-1; clone size: .; J gene: TRBJ2-1; D gene: TRBD2; CDR3 protein: CASSFTGTSGDEQFF; CDR3 DNA: TGCGCCAGCAGCTTCACCGGGACTAGCGGGGATGAGCAGTTCTTC
V gene: TRBV9; clone size: .; J gene: TRBJ1-4; D gene: .; CDR3 protein: CASSVAQGGKGDEKLFF; CDR3 DNA: TGTGCCAGCAGCGTAGCTCAGGGCGGGAAGGGTGATGAAAAACTGTTTTTT
V gene: TRBV18; clone size: .; J gene: TRBJ1-2; D gene: TRBD1; CDR3 protein: CASSPPGQGYGYTF; CDR3 DNA: TGTGCCAGCTCACCACCTGGACAGGGGTATGGCTACACCTTC
V gene: TRBV2; clone size: .; J gene: TRBJ2-3; D gene: TRBD2; CDR3 protein: CASSVAGVDTQYF; CDR3 DNA: TGTGCCAGCAGTGTAGCGGGAGTGGATACGCAGTATTTT
V gene: TRBV5-6; clone size: .; J gene: TRBJ2-3; D gene: .; CDR3 protein: CASSSQGTDTQYF; CDR3 DNA: TGTGCCAGCAGCTCCCAGGGGACAGATACGCAGTATTTT
V gene: TRBV7-2; clone size: once; J gene: TRBJ2-7; D gene: TRBD2; CDR3 protein: CASSFRVISLAGGSYEQYF; CDR3 DNA: TGTGCCAGCAGCTTCCGGGTAATCTCACTAGCGGGTGGCTCCTACGAGCAGTACTTC
V gene: TRBV19; clone size: once; J gene: TRBJ1-2; D gene: .; CDR3 protein: CASSMEANYGYTF; CDR3 DNA: TGTGCCAGTAGTATGGAGGCTAACTATGGCTACACCTTC
V gene: TRBV4-3; clone size: few; J gene: TRBJ2-7; D gene: .; CDR3 protein: CASSQDLGFYEQYF; CDR3 DNA: TGCGCCAGCAGCCAAGACCTCGGGTTCTACGAGCAGTACTTC
V gene: TRBV28; clone size: few; J gene: TRBJ1-1; D gene: TRBD1; CDR3 protein: CASSLQGGNTEAFF; CDR3 DNA: TGTGCCAGCAGTTTACAGGGGGGAAACACTGAAGCTTTCTTT
V gene: TRBV10-1; clone size: .; J gene: TRBJ2-3; D gene: TRBD2; CDR3 protein: CASSGQREKLTDTQYF; CDR3 DNA: TGCGCCAGCAGTGGTCAGCGGGAGAAGCTGACAGATACGCAGTATTTT
V gene: TRBV5-6; clone size: .; J gene: TRBJ2-3; D gene: TRBD2; CDR3 protein: CASSLGAGGTDTQYF; CDR3 DNA: TGTGCCAGCAGCTTGGGGGCGGGGGGCACAGATACGCAGTATTTT
V gene: TRBV19; clone size: .; J gene: TRBJ2-1; D gene: .; CDR3 protein: CASSILGGTYNEQFF; CDR3 DNA: TGTGCCAGTAGTATATTGGGCGGCACGTACAATGAGCAGTTCTTC
V gene: TRBV20-1; clone size: .; J gene: TRBJ2-5; D gene: .; CDR3 protein: CSAPRQETQYF; CDR3 DNA: TGCAGTGCCCCCAGGCAAGAGACCCAGTACTTC
V gene: TRBV5-6; clone size: .; J gene: TRBJ2-7; D gene: TRBD1; CDR3 protein: CASSPYDRGYSYEQYF; CDR3 DNA: TGTGCCAGCAGCCCCTACGACAGGGGGTATTCCTACGAGCAGTACTTC
V gene: TRBV2; clone size: .; J gene: TRBJ2-1; D gene: TRBD2; CDR3 protein: CASEWGSGKAGEQFF; CDR3 DNA: TGTGCCAGCGAGTGGGGAAGCGGGAAGGCGGGTGAGCAGTTCTTC
V gene: TRBV7-3; clone size: many; J gene: TRBJ2-1; D gene: .; CDR3 protein: CASSFMSGSLEFF; CDR3 DNA: TGTGCCAGCAGCTTTATGAGTGGTTCTTTGGAGTTCTTC